The source of this TCR beta chain is a study of response to subunit inactivated influenza vaccine. Whole-study findings and limits: A suggestion made by the authors is that each seasonal influenza vaccination recruits few new T cells.

From the RT-PCR reads, TCRdb called clonotypes with MiXCR, one entry per CDR3 protein. The data show 600,000 to 850,000 distinct CDR3 sequences, with about 14% seen just once and about 7.4% held by the top ten. This clonotype has a handful of counts. Its antigen is currently unknown. This clonotype originated in a man in his fifties who received an inactivated influenza vaccine. The specimen comprised PBMCs from blood, sampled roughly 2 weeks before vaccination.

CDR3 protein: CSGVVSYEQYF. The CDR3 bases are TGCAGCGGGGTGGTTTCCTACGAGCAGTACTTC. The V gene is TRBV29-1, the J gene TRBJ2-7; no clear D. The CDR3 is 11 amino acids. Germline V gene data show CDR1 as SQVTM and CDR2 as ANQGSEA. The ends were cut back, 7 bases at V and 1 base at J, with 8 bases in the middle.